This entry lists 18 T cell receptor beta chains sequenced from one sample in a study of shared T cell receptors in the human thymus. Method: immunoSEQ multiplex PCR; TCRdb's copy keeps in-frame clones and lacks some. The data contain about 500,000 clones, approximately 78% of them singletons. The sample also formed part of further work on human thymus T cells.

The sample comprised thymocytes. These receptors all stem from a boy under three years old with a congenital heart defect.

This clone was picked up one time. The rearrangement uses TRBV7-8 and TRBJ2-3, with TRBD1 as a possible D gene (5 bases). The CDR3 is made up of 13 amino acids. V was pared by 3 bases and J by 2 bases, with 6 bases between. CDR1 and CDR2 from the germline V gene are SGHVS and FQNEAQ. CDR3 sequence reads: CASSLDNTDTQYF. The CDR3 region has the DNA TGTGCCAGCAGCTTGGACAACACAGATACGCAGTATTTT.

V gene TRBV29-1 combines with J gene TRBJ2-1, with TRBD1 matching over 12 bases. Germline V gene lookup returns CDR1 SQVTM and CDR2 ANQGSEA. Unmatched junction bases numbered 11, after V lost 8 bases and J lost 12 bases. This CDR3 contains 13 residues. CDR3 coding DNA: TGCAGCACGGGACAGGGGGCCCGAAATCGGCAGTTCTTC. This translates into CSTGQGARNRQFF.

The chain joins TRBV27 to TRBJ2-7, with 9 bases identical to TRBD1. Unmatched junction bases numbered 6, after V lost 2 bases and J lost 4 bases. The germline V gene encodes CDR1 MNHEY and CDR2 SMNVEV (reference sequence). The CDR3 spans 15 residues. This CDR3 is CASSLRQGGSYEQYF. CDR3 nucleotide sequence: TGTGCCAGCAGTTTACGACAGGGGGGGAGTTACGAGCAGTACTTC.

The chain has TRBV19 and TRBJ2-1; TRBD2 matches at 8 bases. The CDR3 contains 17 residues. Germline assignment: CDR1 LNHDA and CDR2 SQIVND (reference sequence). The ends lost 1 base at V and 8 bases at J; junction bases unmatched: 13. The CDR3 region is CASSIGASGLQADEQFF. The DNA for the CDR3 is TGTGCCAGTAGTATAGGGGCTAGCGGGCTTCAGGCCGATGAGCAGTTCTTC.

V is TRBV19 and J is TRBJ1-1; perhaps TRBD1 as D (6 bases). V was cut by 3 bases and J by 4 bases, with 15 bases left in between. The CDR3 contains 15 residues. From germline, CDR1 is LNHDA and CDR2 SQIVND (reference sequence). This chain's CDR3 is CASSIPIRGGTEAFF. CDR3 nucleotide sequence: TGTGCCAGTAGTATCCCGATCAGGGGCGGCACTGAAGCTTTCTTT.

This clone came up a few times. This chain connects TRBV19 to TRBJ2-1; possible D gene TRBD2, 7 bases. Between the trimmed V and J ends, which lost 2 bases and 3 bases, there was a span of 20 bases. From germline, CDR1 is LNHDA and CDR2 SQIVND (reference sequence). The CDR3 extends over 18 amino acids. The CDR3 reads CASSIFHGGLPLYNEQFF. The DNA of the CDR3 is TGTGCCAGTAGTATATTCCACGGGGGGCTCCCCCTCTACAATGAGCAGTTCTTC.

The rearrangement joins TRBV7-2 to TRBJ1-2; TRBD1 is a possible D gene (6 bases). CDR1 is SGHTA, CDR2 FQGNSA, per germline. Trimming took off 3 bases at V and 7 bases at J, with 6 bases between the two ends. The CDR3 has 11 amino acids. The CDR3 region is CASSLTGGYTF. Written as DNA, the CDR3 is TGTGCCAGCAGCTTGACAGGTGGCTACACCTTC.

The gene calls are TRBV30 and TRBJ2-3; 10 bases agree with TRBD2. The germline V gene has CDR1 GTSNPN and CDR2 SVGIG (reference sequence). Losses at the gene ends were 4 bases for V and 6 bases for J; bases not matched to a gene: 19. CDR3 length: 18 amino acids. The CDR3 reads CAWNPGGSGTSALDTQYF. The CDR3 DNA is TGTGCCTGGAACCCTGGAGGATCCGGGACTAGCGCCCTCGATACGCAGTATTTT.

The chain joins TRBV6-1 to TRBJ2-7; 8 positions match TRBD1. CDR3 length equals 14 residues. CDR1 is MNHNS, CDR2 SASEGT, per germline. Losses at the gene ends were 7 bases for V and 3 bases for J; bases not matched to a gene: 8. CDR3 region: CASNETGADYEQYF. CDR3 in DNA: TGTGCCAGCAACGAGACAGGGGCCGACTACGAGCAGTACTTC.

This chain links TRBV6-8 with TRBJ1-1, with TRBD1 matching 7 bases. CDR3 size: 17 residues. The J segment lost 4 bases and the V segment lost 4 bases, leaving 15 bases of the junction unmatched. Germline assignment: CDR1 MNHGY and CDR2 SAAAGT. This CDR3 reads CASSLEGALRPTTEAFF. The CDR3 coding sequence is TGTGCCAGCAGTTTGGAGGGGGCCCTCCGCCCTACCACTGAAGCTTTCTTT.

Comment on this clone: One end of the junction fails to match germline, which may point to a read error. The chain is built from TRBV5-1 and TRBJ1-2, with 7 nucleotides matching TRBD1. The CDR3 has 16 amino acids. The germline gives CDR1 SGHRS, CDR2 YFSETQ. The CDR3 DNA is TGCGCCAGCAGCCTCGAGGGACAGCAGACTAAGTATGGCTACACCTTC. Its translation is CASSLEGQQTKYGYTF.

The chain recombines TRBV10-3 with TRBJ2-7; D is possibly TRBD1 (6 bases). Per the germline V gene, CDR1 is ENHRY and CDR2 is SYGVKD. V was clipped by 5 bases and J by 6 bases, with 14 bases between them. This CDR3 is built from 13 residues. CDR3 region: CAISPLTGSEQYF. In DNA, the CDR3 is TGTGCCATCAGTCCGCTAACAGGGAGCGAGCAGTACTTC.

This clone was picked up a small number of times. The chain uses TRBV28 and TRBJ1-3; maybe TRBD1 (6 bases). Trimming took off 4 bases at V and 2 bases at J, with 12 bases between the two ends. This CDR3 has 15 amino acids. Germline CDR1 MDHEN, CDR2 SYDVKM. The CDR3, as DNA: TGTGCCAGCAGTTCTACAGGGATAACTGGAAACACCATATATTTT. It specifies CASSSTGITGNTIYF.

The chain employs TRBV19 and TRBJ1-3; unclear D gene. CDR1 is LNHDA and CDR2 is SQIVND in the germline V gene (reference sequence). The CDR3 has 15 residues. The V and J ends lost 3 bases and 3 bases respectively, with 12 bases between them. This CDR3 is CASSMDRGFGNTIYF. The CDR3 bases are TGTGCCAGTAGTATGGATCGGGGATTTGGAAACACCATATATTTT.

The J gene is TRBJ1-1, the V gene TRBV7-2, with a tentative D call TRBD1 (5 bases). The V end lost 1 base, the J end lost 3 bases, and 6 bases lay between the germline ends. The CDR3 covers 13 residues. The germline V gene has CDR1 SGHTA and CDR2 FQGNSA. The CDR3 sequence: CASSLVGDTEAFF. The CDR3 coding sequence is TGTGCCAGCAGCTTAGTAGGGGACACTGAAGCTTTCTTT.

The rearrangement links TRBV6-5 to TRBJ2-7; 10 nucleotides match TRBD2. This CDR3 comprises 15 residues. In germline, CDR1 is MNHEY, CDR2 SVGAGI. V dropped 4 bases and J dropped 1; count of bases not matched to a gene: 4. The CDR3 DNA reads TGTGCCAGCAGTTGGCGACTAGCGGGTTCCTACGAGCAGTACTTC. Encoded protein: CASSWRLAGSYEQYF.

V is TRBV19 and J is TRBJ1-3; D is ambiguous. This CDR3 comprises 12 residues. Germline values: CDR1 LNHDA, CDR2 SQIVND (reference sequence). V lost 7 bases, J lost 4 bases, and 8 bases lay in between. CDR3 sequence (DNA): TGTGCCAGTACCCTTTCGGGAAACACCATATATTTT. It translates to CASTLSGNTIYF.

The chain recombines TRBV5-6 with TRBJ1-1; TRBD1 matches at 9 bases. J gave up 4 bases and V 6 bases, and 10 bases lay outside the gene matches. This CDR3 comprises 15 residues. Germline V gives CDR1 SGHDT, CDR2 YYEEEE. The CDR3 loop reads CASTPHRGQGTEAFF. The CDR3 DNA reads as TGTGCCAGCACCCCGCACAGGGGGCAGGGCACTGAAGCTTTCTTT. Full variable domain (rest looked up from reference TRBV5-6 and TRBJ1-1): DAGVTQSPTHLIKTRGQQVTLRCSPKSGHDTVSWYQQALGQGPQFIFQYYEEEERQRGNFPDRFSGHQFPNYSSELNVNALLLGDSALYLCASTPHRGQGTEAFFGQGTRLTVV.